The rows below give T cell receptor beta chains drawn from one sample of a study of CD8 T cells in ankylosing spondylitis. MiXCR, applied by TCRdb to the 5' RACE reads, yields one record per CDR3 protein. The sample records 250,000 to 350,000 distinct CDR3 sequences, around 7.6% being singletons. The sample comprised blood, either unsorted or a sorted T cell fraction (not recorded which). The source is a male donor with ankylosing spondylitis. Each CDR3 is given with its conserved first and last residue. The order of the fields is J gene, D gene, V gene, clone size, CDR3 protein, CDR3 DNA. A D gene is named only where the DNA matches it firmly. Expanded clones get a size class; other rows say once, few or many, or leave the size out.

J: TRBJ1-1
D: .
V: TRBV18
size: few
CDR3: CASLGGSNTEAFF
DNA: TGTGCCAGCCTCGGCGGATCGAACACTGAAGCTTTCTTT

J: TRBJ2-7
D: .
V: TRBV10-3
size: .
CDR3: CAISESDSGIYEQYF
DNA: TGTGCCATCAGTGAGTCGGACAGCGGGATCTACGAGCAGTACTTC

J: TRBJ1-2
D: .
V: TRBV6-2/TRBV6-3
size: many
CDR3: CASSRPGERGGYTF
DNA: TGTGCCAGCAGTCGTCCAGGGGAACGTGGTGGCTACACCTTC

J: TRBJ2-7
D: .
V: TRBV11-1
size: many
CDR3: CASSLAGSTYEQYF
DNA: TGTGCCAGCAGCTTAGCCGGCAGCACCTACGAGCAGTACTTC

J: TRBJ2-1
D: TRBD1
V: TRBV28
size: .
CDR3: CASSARTGAEQFF
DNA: TGTGCCAGCAGCGCCAGGACAGGGGCTGAGCAGTTCTTC

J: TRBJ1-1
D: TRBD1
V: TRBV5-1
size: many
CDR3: CASSLVGQDSEAFF
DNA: TGCGCCAGCAGCCTCGTGGGACAGGATTCTGAAGCTTTCTTT

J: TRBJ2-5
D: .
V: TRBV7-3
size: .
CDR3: CASSLRSGGGFKETQYF
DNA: TGTGCCAGCAGCTTAAGGTCTGGAGGGGGGTTCAAAGAGACCCAGTACTTC

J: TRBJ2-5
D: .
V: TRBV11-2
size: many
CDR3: CASSLGSRGQETQYF
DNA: TGTGCCAGCAGCTTAGGTTCCCGGGGGCAAGAGACCCAGTACTTC

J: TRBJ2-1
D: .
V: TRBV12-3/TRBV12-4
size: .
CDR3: CASSLGADYYNEQFF
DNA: TGTGCCAGCAGTTTAGGAGCGGACTACTACAATGAGCAGTTCTTC

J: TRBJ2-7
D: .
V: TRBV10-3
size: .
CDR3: CAIREGGSRYEQYF
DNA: TGTGCCATCCGAGAAGGGGGGAGTCGGTACGAGCAGTACTTC

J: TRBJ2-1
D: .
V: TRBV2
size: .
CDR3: CASRVDRPLARNEQFF
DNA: TGTGCCAGCAGGGTAGACAGGCCACTAGCCCGGAATGAGCAGTTCTTC

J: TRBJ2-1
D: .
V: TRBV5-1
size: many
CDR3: CASSSGAYEQFF
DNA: TGCGCCAGCAGCTCCGGGGCCTATGAGCAGTTCTTC

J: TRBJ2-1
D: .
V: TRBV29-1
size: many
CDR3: CSVPLGDEQFF
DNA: TGCAGCGTTCCCCTAGGCGATGAGCAGTTCTTC

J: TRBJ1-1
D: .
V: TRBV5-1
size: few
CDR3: CASSLLLNVANTEAFF
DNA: TGCGCCAGCAGCTTGCTCTTAAACGTAGCGAACACTGAAGCTTTCTTT

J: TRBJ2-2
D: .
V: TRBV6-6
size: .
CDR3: CASRTNIGELFF
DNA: TGTGCCAGCAGGACTAATATCGGGGAGCTGTTTTTT

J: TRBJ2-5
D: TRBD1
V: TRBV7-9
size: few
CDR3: CASSFGDRRVETQYF
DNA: TGTGCCAGCAGCTTCGGGGACAGGAGAGTGGAGACCCAGTACTTC

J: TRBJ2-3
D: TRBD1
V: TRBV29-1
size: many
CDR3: CSAERTGVADTQYF
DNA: TGCAGCGCCGAGAGGACAGGGGTAGCAGATACGCAGTATTTT

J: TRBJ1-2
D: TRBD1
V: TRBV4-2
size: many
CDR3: CASSLAGQGAEGYTF
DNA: TGTGCCAGCAGCCTAGCCGGACAGGGGGCAGAGGGCTACACCTTC

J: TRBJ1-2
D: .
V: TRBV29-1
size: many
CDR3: CSVAQGYGYTF
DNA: TGCAGCGTTGCGCAGGGCTATGGCTACACCTTC

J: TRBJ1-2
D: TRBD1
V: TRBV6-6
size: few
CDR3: CASSGTGYGYTF
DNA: TGTGCCAGCAGTGGGACAGGCTATGGCTACACCTTC

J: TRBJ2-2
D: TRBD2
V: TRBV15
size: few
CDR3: CATSRDGGLAANTGELFF
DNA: TGTGCCACCAGCAGAGATGGGGGACTAGCGGCAAACACCGGGGAGCTGTTTTTT

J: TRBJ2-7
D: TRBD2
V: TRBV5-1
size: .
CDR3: CASSSGLAGTRGEQYF
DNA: TGCGCCAGCAGCTCAGGACTAGCGGGTACTAGGGGTGAGCAGTACTTC

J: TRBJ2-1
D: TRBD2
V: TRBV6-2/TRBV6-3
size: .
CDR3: CASSYLGTSGYNEQFF
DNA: TGTGCCAGCAGTTACCTGGGGACTAGCGGATACAATGAGCAGTTCTTC

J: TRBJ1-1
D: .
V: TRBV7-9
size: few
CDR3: CASSKSGNTEAFF
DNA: TGTGCCAGCAGCAAAAGTGGAAACACTGAAGCTTTCTTT

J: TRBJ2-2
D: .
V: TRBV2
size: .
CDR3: CASSVLRGPGELFF
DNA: TGTGCCAGCAGTGTCCTCAGGGGTCCCGGGGAGCTGTTTTTT

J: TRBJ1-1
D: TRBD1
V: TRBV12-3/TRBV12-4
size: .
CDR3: CASSILAINRGGTEAFF
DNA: TGTGCCAGCAGCATCCTGGCCATAAACAGGGGTGGCACTGAAGCTTTCTTT

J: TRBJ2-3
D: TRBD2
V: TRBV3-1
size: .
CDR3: CASSQLTSGSGDTQYF
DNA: TGTGCCAGCAGCCAATTAACTAGCGGGAGTGGGGATACGCAGTATTTT

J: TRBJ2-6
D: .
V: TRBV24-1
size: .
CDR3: CATSEQKKSGANVLTF
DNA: TGTGCCACCAGTGAACAGAAGAAATCTGGGGCCAACGTCCTGACTTTC

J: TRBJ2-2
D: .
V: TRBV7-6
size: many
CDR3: CASSFGFRGLSGELFF
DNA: TGTGCCAGCAGCTTCGGGTTTAGAGGGCTGTCCGGGGAGCTGTTTTTT

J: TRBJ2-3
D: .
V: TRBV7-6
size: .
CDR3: CASSLGDTTSTDTQYF
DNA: TGTGCCAGCAGCTTAGGGGACACAACTAGCACAGATACGCAGTATTTT

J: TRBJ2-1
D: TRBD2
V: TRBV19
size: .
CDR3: CASTQRGPGAGGHRFF
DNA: TGTGCCAGTACCCAGAGGGGTCCTGGAGCGGGAGGGCATAGGTTCTTC

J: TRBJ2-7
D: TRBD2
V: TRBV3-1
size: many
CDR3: CASSHSTSGPYEQYF
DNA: TGTGCCAGCAGCCATTCTACTAGCGGCCCCTACGAGCAGTACTTC

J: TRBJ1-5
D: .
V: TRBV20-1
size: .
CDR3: CSARRSNQPQHF
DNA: TGCAGTGCTAGAAGGAGCAATCAGCCCCAGCATTTT

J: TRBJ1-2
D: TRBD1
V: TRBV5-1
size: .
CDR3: CASSIGQGAGYTF
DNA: TGCGCCAGCAGCATCGGACAGGGGGCTGGCTACACCTTC

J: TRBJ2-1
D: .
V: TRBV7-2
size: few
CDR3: CASNPNLKGEQFF
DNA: TGTGCCAGCAACCCGAATCTTAAGGGTGAGCAGTTCTTC

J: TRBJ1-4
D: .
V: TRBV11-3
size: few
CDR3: CASSLEGTNEKLFF
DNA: TGTGCCAGCAGCTTAGAGGGAACTAATGAAAAACTGTTTTTT

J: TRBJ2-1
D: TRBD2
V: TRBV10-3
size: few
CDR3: CAIRHSGNSYNEQFF
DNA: TGTGCCATCAGACACAGCGGGAACTCCTACAATGAGCAGTTCTTC

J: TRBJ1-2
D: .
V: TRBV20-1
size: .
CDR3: CSASPPGTGGYTF
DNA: TGCAGTGCTAGTCCCCCAGGGACTGGAGGCTACACCTTC

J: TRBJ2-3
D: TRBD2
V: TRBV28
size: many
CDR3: CASSAKTSGRWTDTQYF
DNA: TGTGCCAGCAGTGCAAAGACTAGCGGGAGATGGACAGATACGCAGTATTTT